Detailed here is one T cell receptor (beta chain). Per the original data handling: Amplification of reference gene primers was used by the study to estimate nucleated cell counts. Assay used: immunoSEQ multiplex PCR; TCRdb lists only in-frame clones, some missing. V and J calls and clone size follow that table, whereas D and trimming were derived from the DNA. The sample holds approximately 240,000 clones, approximately 84% seen once. Trimming removed 4 bases from V and 2 bases from J, with 12 bases in between. The CDR3 runs to 14 residues. Germline loops: CDR1 SGHNT, CDR2 YYREEE (reference sequence). The data derive from a study of blood T cell repertoires in COVID-19. Whole-study context: Both acute and convalescent COVID-19 samples were obtained from the United States, Italy and Spain. T cells, B-cell-depleted T cells, or PBMCs provided the cDNA or gDNA that served as material.

The sample taken for sequencing was peripheral blood. The source is a woman younger than 45 who had recovered from COVID-19. The chain couples TRBV5-4 to TRBJ1-2; D is perhaps TRBD1 (5 bases). The CDR3 DNA reads TGTGCCAGCAGCGATGGGGCCCGAAACTATGGCTACACCTTC. Its translation is CASSDGARNYGYTF.